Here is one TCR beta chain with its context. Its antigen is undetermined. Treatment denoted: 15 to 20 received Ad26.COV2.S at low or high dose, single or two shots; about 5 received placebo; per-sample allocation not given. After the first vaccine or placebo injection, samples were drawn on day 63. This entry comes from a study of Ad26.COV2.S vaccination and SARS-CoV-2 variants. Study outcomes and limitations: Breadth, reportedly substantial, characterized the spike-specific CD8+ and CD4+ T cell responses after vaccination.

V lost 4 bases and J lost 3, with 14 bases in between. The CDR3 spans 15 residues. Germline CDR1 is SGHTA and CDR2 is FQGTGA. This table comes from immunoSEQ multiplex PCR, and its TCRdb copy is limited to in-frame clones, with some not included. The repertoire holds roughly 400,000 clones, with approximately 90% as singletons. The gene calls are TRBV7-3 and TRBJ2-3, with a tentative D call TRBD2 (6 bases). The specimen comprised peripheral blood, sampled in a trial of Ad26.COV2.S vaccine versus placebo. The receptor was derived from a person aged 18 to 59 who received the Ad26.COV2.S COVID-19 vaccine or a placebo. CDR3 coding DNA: TGTGCCAGCAGCTCACTGGGAGGCGGGACAGATACGCAGTATTTT. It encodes CASSSLGGGTDTQYF. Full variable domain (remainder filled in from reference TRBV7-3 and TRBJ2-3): GAGVSQTPSNKVTEKGKYVELRCDPISGHTALYWYRQSLGQGPEFLIYFQGTGAADDSGLPNDRFFAVRPEGSVSTLKIQRTERGDSAVYLCASSSLGGGTDTQYFGPGTRLTVL.